One TCR beta chain is described in this entry. Its antigen remains unidentified. This CDR3 contains 15 residues. With 3 bases removed from V and 3 bases from J, the gap between germline ends came to 14 bases. The germline CDR1 and CDR2 sequences are MNHEY and SMNVEV (reference sequence). The data belong to a study of T-cell memory formation after mild COVID-19. Study results and caveats: Clones that contracted from day 15 to 85 had balanced CD4/CD8; later expanders were CD4+ biased.

MiXCR, applied by TCRdb to the 5' RACE reads, yields one record per CDR3 protein. Here the sample spans roughly 300,000 distinct CDR3 sequences, roughly 13% being singletons. Sequenced: PBMCs or a T cell subset sorted from them (not recorded which). The chain is built from TRBV27 and TRBJ1-2; D is ambiguous. The TCR was taken from a man aged 18 to 29 who had mild COVID-19 (a few samples of this study predate the infection). Cell type and time point are not known. The CDR3 DNA reads TGTGCCAGCAGTTTTCGTAGGGATCCCGACTATGGCTACACCTTC. Translated: CASSFRRDPDYGYTF.